This section outlines one T cell receptor (beta chain) sequence together with its context. These data belong to a study of blood T cell repertoires in COVID-19. Repertoires were generated with immunoSEQ multiplex PCR, while TCRdb's copy carries only in-frame clones and drops some. The repertoire has about 220,000 clones, around 90% of them found once; the top ten carry roughly 14%. In terms of age and location, participants ranged from about 18 to 100 years and lived in about two dozen US areas. The source is a woman in her 50s with acute COVID-19. The sample was PBMCs or T cells enriched from blood (not recorded which).

Written as DNA, the CDR3 is TGTGCCAGCTCACTCCACCAGGGACTAGCGGGAGTGACAGATACGCAGTATTTT. Translating gives CASSLHQGLAGVTDTQYF. The rearrangement joins TRBV18 to TRBJ2-3; 14 bases map to TRBD2. Germline-derived CDR1 and CDR2 are KGHSH and LQKENI. The CDR3 length is 18 residues. The J segment lost 3 bases and the V segment lost 4 bases, leaving 9 bases of the junction unmatched.